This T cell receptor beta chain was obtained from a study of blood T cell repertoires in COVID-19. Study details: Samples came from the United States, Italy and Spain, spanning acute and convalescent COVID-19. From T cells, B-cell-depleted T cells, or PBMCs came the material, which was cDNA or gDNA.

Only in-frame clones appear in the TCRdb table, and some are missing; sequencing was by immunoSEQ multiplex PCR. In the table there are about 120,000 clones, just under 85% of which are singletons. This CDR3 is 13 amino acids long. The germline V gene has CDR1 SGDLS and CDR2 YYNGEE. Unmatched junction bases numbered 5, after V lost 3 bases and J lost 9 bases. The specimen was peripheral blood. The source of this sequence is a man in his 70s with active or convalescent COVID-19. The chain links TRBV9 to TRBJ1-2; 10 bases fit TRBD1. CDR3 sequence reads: CASSAGTGVRYTF. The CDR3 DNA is TGTGCCAGCAGCGCGGGGACAGGGGTTCGCTACACCTTC.